Following are 31 T cell receptor beta chains from one sample sequenced in a study of high-grade serous ovarian cancer treatment subgroups. TCRdb's copy holds only in-frame clones and misses some; the assay was immunoSEQ multiplex PCR. This repertoire shows more than 6,500 clones, 75% to 85% found once; its top ten account for 6.5% to 8.5%. The tumor samples were collected prior to definitive surgery or chemotherapy. The specimen sequenced was tumor tissue. The receptors were sampled from a human donor with high-grade serous ovarian cancer.

As DNA, the CDR3 is TGTGCCAGTAGTATGTCCAGGGGGGGAGGTGAAAAACTGTTTTTT. This sequence encodes CASSMSRGGGEKLFF. This chain connects TRBV19 to TRBJ1-4, with 7 bases aligning to TRBD1. The germline V gene encodes CDR1 LNHDA and CDR2 SQIVND (reference sequence). Unmatched junction bases numbered 8, after V lost 3 bases and J lost 7 bases. The CDR3 is 15 residues long.

In its sample, this clone was seen a few times. The rearrangement joins TRBV13 to TRBJ2-1, with 13 bases fitting TRBD2. J was trimmed by 8 bases and V by 5 bases; bases with no gene match: 9. The V gene's germline CDR1 is PRHDT and CDR2 FYEKMQ (reference sequence). This CDR3 has 16 amino acids. The CDR3 nucleotides read TGTGCCAGCAGCCCAATTACTAGCGGGAGGGCCGATGAGCAGTTCTTC. It translates to CASSPITSGRADEQFF.

This chain joins TRBV6-5 and TRBJ1-6; D is uncertain. From germline, CDR1 is MNHEY and CDR2 SVGAGI. The ends were cut back, 0 bases at V and 10 bases at J, with 13 bases in the middle. CDR3 length equals 15 residues. CDR3 DNA: TGTGCCAGCAGTTACTCACGGCTGCGGGGATCACCCCTCCACTTT. It encodes CASSYSRLRGSPLHF.

This rearrangement joins TRBV9 to TRBJ2-2, with TRBD2 matching 8 bases. The ends lost 2 bases at V and 5 bases at J; junction bases unmatched: 5. From germline, CDR1 is SGDLS and CDR2 YYNGEE. The CDR3 covers 15 residues. CDR3 region: CASSVGASGTGELFF. DNA of the CDR3: TGTGCCAGCAGCGTCGGGGCTAGCGGGACCGGGGAGCTGTTTTTT.

V gene TRBV18 combines with J gene TRBJ2-3; no definite D call. V was pared by 6 bases and J by 0 bases, with 4 bases between. This CDR3 is 12 amino acids long. Looked up from germline, CDR1 is KGHSH and CDR2 is LQKENI. The CDR3, as DNA: TGTGCCAGCTCTCTTAGCACAGATACGCAGTATTTT. Translating gives CASSLSTDTQYF.

The rearrangement links TRBV6-1 to TRBJ1-1, with 12 bases matching TRBD1. CDR1 MNHNS and CDR2 SASEGT come from the germline V gene. The CDR3 runs to 17 residues. With 3 bases clipped from V and 5 bases from J, the junction kept 10 bases outside the gene matches. CDR3 nucleotides: TGTGCCAGCAGTGACCGGGACAGGGGGCGGGAGGGGACTGAAGCTTTCTTT. It codes for CASSDRDRGREGTEAFF.

By share of the sample, this clone is large. This rearrangement joins TRBV6-4 to TRBJ1-5; D is ambiguous. V lost 4 bases and J lost 4, with 8 bases in between. Germline values: CDR1 MRHNA, CDR2 SNTAGT. CDR3 length: 13 amino acids. The CDR3, as DNA: TGTGCCAGCAGTGCCCAGGAAAATCAGCCCCAGCATTTT. Protein sequence: CASSAQENQPQHF.

The rearrangement uses TRBV10-3 and TRBJ2-3, with D unresolved. Germline lookup yields CDR1 ENHRY and CDR2 SYGVKD. The CDR3 length is 12 residues. The V and J ends lost 6 bases and 1 base respectively, with 5 bases between them. CDR3: CAISQGTDTQYF. The CDR3 nucleotides are TGTGCCATCAGCCAGGGCACAGATACGCAGTATTTT.

V is TRBV6-4 and J is TRBJ1-1; the D is unclear. The germline CDR1 and CDR2 sequences are MRHNA and SNTAGT. Trimming took off 4 bases at V and 7 bases at J, with 13 bases between the two ends. CDR3 size: 13 residues. The CDR3 DNA sequence: TGTGCCAGCAGTGCGCACCCCGGAGGTGAAGCTTTCTTT. This translates into CASSAHPGGEAFF.

The chain links TRBV6-5 to TRBJ1-2; D is unclear. The CDR3 has 14 residues. V lost 0 bases to trimming and J lost 4 bases, with 9 bases between them. CDR1 and CDR2 (germline): MNHEY, SVGAGI. The CDR3 bases are TGTGCCAGCAGTTACTCGAACAGTTTCTATGGCTACACCTTC. This translates into CASSYSNSFYGYTF.

This clone appeared once. The chain links TRBV5-8 to TRBJ1-1; possibly TRBD1 for D (6 bases). The germline V gene has CDR1 SGHTS and CDR2 YDEGEE. V was trimmed by 4 bases and J by 0 bases, leaving 10 bases between them. This CDR3 contains 14 residues. Written as DNA, the CDR3 is TGTGCCAGCAGCCCCAGGGACATGAACACTGAAGCTTTCTTT. Translation: CASSPRDMNTEAFF.

This clone was seen a few times. The chain couples TRBV11-1 to TRBJ2-3, with TRBD2 identical over 11 bases. V lost 5 bases, J lost 3 bases, and 4 bases stayed unmatched. CDR3 length: 15 residues. CDR1 is SGHAT, CDR2 FQDESV, per germline (reference sequence). The CDR3 bases are TGTGCCAGCAGCCTACTAGCGGGAGTGACAGATACGCAGTATTTT. It codes for CASSLLAGVTDTQYF.

This chain connects TRBV7-9 to TRBJ2-2; D not certain. V was cut by 6 bases and J by 6 bases, with 20 bases left in between. Germline V lookup: CDR1 SEHNR, CDR2 FQNEAQ (reference sequence). The CDR3 is 16 residues long. As DNA, the CDR3 is TGTGCCAGCAGGCCCGGTTTTGGAAAGGTCGCCGGGGAGCTGTTTTTT. It is translated as CASRPGFGKVAGELFF.

The rearrangement joins TRBV18 to TRBJ1-3; 7 nucleotides agree with TRBD1. The CDR3 is made up of 17 amino acids. The germline V gene encodes CDR1 KGHSH and CDR2 LQKENI. Unmatched junction bases numbered 8, after V lost 3 bases and J lost 0 bases. The CDR3 region is CASSPSMTGLSGNTIYF. CDR3 DNA: TGTGCCAGCTCACCGTCAATGACAGGGCTCTCTGGAAACACCATATATTTT.

V is TRBV30 and J is TRBJ1-1, with D hard to call. CDR3 length equals 12 residues. Germline CDR1 GTSNPN, CDR2 SVGIG (reference sequence). V was trimmed by 6 bases and J by 8 bases, leaving 16 bases between them. The CDR3 here is CACGRLSREAFF. The CDR3 DNA sequence: TGTGCCTGCGGGAGGTTGTCGAGGGAAGCTTTCTTT.

This clone has a handful of counts. The V gene is TRBV7-2, the J gene TRBJ2-3; D not resolved. V lost 7 bases, J lost 2 bases, and 10 bases lay in between. The CDR3 extends over 13 amino acids. Germline-derived CDR1 and CDR2 are SGHTA and FQGNSA. CDR3 region: CASKIRFTDTQYF. The CDR3 DNA follows: TGTGCCAGCAAAATCCGCTTCACAGATACGCAGTATTTT.

CDR3 nucleotides: TGTGCCAGTGGGGTTCGGGGGGGGAAGACCGGGGAGCTGTTTTTT. As protein: CASGVRGGKTGELFF. V and J are TRBV19 and TRBJ2-2; 8 nucleotides agree with TRBD2. The CDR3 consists of 15 residues. V trimming: 8 bases; J trimming: 5 bases; junction bases outside the gene matches: 10. Germline V gene lookup returns CDR1 LNHDA and CDR2 SQIVND (reference sequence).

V usage is TRBV28 and J usage is TRBJ1-5; TRBD1 might be the D (6 bases). The germline V gene has CDR1 MDHEN and CDR2 SYDVKM. There are 16 residues in the CDR3. V lost 5 bases to trimming and J lost 1 base, with 15 bases between them. In nucleotides, the CDR3 is TGTGCCAGCAGTCCCGGGGGCATGGCAAGCAATCAGCCCCAGCATTTT. It is translated as CASSPGGMASNQPQHF.

The chain couples TRBV5-4 to TRBJ1-6, with 7 positions matching TRBD1. In germline, CDR1 is SGHNT, CDR2 YYREEE (reference sequence). The CDR3 length is 14 residues. The J segment lost 8 bases and the V segment lost 4 bases, leaving 6 bases of the junction unmatched. The CDR3 is CASSPGQTDSPLHF. CDR3 in DNA: TGTGCCAGCAGCCCGGGACAGACGGATTCACCCCTCCACTTT.

The chain recombines TRBV19 with TRBJ2-3, with TRBD2 as a possible D gene (5 bases). Germline V CDR1 and CDR2: LNHDA, SQIVND (reference sequence). The CDR3 has 15 amino acids. V shed 3 bases and J shed 4 bases, with 14 bases lying between them. CDR3 protein: CASSIGSSFADTQYF. The DNA for the CDR3 is TGTGCCAGTAGTATTGGGTCTAGCTTCGCAGATACGCAGTATTTT.

V gene TRBV4-1 combines with J gene TRBJ2-7, with a weak D call TRBD1 (5 bases). Germline-derived CDR1 and CDR2 are MGHRA and YSYEKL. The CDR3 extends over 16 amino acids. V gave up 4 bases and J gave up 13 bases, with 29 bases separating them. This CDR3 is CASSPLPAGGASHPYF. The CDR3 DNA reads as TGCGCCAGCAGCCCCCTTCCGGCAGGTGGGGCTTCGCACCCTTACTTC.

This clone appeared a few times. The genes are TRBV27 and TRBJ2-7; no clear D gene. CDR3 length: 9 residues. The germline gives CDR1 MNHEY, CDR2 SMNVEV (reference sequence). V was pared by 10 bases and J by 4 bases, with 5 bases between. CDR3 residues: CATSYEQYF. The CDR3, as DNA: TGTGCCACCTCATACGAGCAGTACTTC.

This sequence joins TRBV6-5 and TRBJ2-7; no firm D call. The CDR3 is made up of 16 amino acids. The ends were cut back, 4 bases at V and 2 bases at J, with 18 bases in the middle. Germline CDR1 reads MNHEY; CDR2 reads SVGAGI. As DNA, the CDR3 is TGTGCCAGCAGTTCACTCTCCGGAAAAAACACCTACGAGCAGTACTTC. Translation: CASSSLSGKNTYEQYF.

The genes are TRBV5-1 and TRBJ1-3; D might be TRBD1 (6 bases). The V gene lost 1 base and the J gene lost 0 bases, with 11 bases spanning the gap. The germline gives CDR1 SGHRS, CDR2 YFSETQ. The CDR3 has 16 amino acids. The CDR3 DNA sequence: TGCGCCAGCAGCTTGCCCGACAGGCCCTCTGGAAACACCATATATTTT. Its translation: CASSLPDRPSGNTIYF.

The chain links TRBV7-9 to TRBJ2-7, with TRBD2 matching 9 bases. With 4 bases clipped from V and 4 bases from J, the junction kept 8 bases outside the gene matches. The CDR3 is 15 amino acids. CDR1 and CDR2 (germline): SEHNR, FQNEAQ (reference sequence). The CDR3 spells CASSSIGLAGYEQYF. Written as DNA, the CDR3 is TGTGCCAGCAGCTCAATTGGGCTAGCGGGATACGAGCAGTACTTC.

The chain is built from TRBV19 and TRBJ1-5; 8 bases are a match to TRBD1. The V segment lost 6 bases and the J segment 11 bases; nucleotides outside the gene matches: 12. Germline CDR1 is LNHDA and CDR2 is SQIVND (reference sequence). The CDR3 contains 14 residues. CDR3: CASSKDRAVEAQHF. DNA of the CDR3: TGTGCCAGTAGCAAGGACAGGGCGGTCGAGGCCCAGCATTTT.

The genes are TRBV7-9 and TRBJ1-2; unclear D gene. The V and J ends lost 2 bases and 4 bases respectively, with 17 bases between them. Germline V lookup: CDR1 SEHNR, CDR2 FQNEAQ (reference sequence). The CDR3 has 16 residues. CDR3 amino acids: CASSLLSTDLGYGYTF. CDR3 sequence (DNA): TGTGCCAGCAGCTTACTGTCAACGGACCTTGGCTATGGCTACACCTTC.

About this clone itself: The sample holds other DNA sequences that translate to the same CDR3. V and J are TRBV7-2 and TRBJ2-5; no reliable D call. V was shortened by 4 bases and J by 1 base, with 1 base between the two germline ends. CDR1 and CDR2 from the germline V gene are SGHTA and FQGNSA. The CDR3 extends over 11 amino acids. DNA for the CDR3: TGTGCCAGCAGCTCCCAAGAGACCCAGTACTTC. Translation gives CASSSQETQYF.

The chain links TRBV9 to TRBJ2-5; D is possibly TRBD1 or TRBD2 (5 bases each). V was cut by 4 bases and J by 1 base, with 14 bases left in between. The CDR3 contains 15 residues. The V gene's germline CDR1 is SGDLS and CDR2 YYNGEE. CDR3 amino acids: CASSRSPGLQETQYF. For the CDR3, the DNA is TGTGCCAGCAGCCGCTCGCCGGGGCTCCAAGAGACCCAGTACTTC.

V gene TRBV7-8 combines with J gene TRBJ2-2; 9 bases are a match to TRBD2. The CDR3 extends over 16 amino acids. Trimming cost V 5 bases and J 3 bases; bases outside gene matches: 7. Germline CDR1 reads SGHVS; CDR2 reads FQNEAQ. Written as DNA, the CDR3 is TGTGCCAGCAGCCCCCGTAGCGGGGGTCACACCGGGGAGCTGTTTTTT. It encodes CASSPRSGGHTGELFF.

Only a few counts were recorded for this clone. The chain recombines TRBV5-1 with TRBJ1-1; TRBD1 agrees at 8 bases. The CDR3 sequence is 16 residues long. Unmatched junction bases numbered 10, after V lost 2 bases and J lost 4 bases. Germline values: CDR1 SGHRS, CDR2 YFSETQ. CDR3 nucleotides: TGCGCCAGCAGCTTCAGGGGGCGGGGGGATAGCACTGAAGCTTTCTTT. It specifies CASSFRGRGDSTEAFF.